This TCR beta chain was documented in a study of control samples from healthy donors and cancer patients. This CDR3 is 15 amino acids long. Trimming shortened V by 10 bases and J by 6 bases, and 24 bases separated the two germline ends. Germline V gives CDR1 SNHLY, CDR2 FYNNEI. Some clones are missing from TCRdb's copy, which holds only in-frame ones; the method was immunoSEQ multiplex PCR. Of about 130,000 clones in the sample, more than 80% are singletons; the top ten hold 2.5%. The TCR sequence derives from a man aged 35-49 years in good health. Sequencing used blood. The V gene is TRBV2, the J gene TRBJ1-1, with D unclear. The CDR3 bases are TGTGCCAACCCGGGTGGAACAGCTCCGAGCGCTGAAGCTTTCTTT. This translates into CANPGGTAPSAEAFF.